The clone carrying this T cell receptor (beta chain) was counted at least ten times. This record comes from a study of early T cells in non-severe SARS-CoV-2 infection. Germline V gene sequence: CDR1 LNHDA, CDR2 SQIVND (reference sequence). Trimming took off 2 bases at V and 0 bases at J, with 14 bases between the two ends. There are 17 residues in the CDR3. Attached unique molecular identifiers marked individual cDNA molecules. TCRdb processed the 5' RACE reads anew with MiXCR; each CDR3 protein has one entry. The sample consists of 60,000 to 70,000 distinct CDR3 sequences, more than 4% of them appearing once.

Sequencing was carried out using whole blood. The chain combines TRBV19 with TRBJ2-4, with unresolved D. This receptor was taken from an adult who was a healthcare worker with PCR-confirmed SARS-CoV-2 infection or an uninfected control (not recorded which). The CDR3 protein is CASSIRFAEIAKNIQYF. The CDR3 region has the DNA TGTGCCAGTAGTATAAGATTCGCGGAGATAGCCAAAAACATTCAGTACTTC.